This T cell receptor beta chain was documented in a study of T cells in Graves' hyperthyroidism and ophthalmopathy (dated by TCRdb to 2018 to 2020). As for the study more broadly: Peripheral blood was collected at initial diagnosis, before any treatment. Once sampling was done, hyperthyroidism patients were given methimazole at a starting dose of 30 mg daily, whereas ophthalmopathy patients were given high-dose intravenous methylprednisolone. Whether ophthalmopathy could be predicted prospectively was tested in an independent validation cohort made up of roughly 19 hyperthyroidism patients plus 17 patients who later progressed to ophthalmopathy. A discovery cohort of about a hundred patients, approximately 45 with Graves' ophthalmopathy and approximately 55 with stable Graves' hyperthyroidism, was used to find distinguishing TCR V-J signatures. TCR Vbeta CDR3 sequencing of roughly 140 peripheral blood samples (roughly 43 ophthalmopathy, 75 to 85 hyperthyroidism and around 17 progressor patients) is reported in the paper. Thyroid tissue and blood T-cell repertoires from six Graves' hyperthyroidism patients were also compared in the study. The approximately 97 discovery patients were randomly divided into training and test sets at a 7:3 ratio. What the work shows at the level of the full study, not this receptor alone: During validation, the model predicted progression to ophthalmopathy a median of about 6.5 months ahead of onset, with just under 71% sensitivity and 72.22% specificity. Sample size was not statistically predetermined, and investigators were not blinded to group allocation. Most expanded thyroid clonotypes (frequency above 0.001) were also detected in blood, suggesting blood repertoires may reflect thyroid immune responses. Ophthalmopathy was separated from stable hyperthyroidism by a 13 V-J signature model, with 85% to 90% sensitivity and roughly 84% specificity obtained in cross-validation and 80%/75% obtained in testing.

A word on this clonotype: The specificity of this receptor is unknown. Within one base of it there is no much larger clone, and no base qualities were kept.

Moderately to severely active disease, a Clinical Activity Score of at least 3, a NOSPECS grade of at least 4, and a duration under 3 months were present in ophthalmopathy patients. The study excluded patients with uncontrolled infections, other autoimmune diseases, pregnancy or lactation. Diagnoses relied on clinical symptoms, serum thyroxine and TRAb, thyroid ultrasound and orbital computed tomography. Ficoll-Paque density gradient centrifugation was used to isolate PBMCs from about 10 ml of fresh peripheral blood. Total RNA was extracted with Trizol reagent, and quality was checked on an Agilent 2100 Bioanalyzer. TCR beta CDR3 regions were amplified from RNA transcripts. For the first round of RT-PCR on the TCR CDR3, the HTBI primer set was used together with the Qiagen OneStep RT-PCR kit. Libraries were constructed in a second round of multiplex PCR, after which size selection and purification were performed. Libraries were sequenced paired-end with 100 bp reads on an Illumina HiSeq2000. Processing in the source paper ran as follows. SOAPnuke was used to process the raw data, removing reads that contained adapters or uncalled bases, had a mean Phred below 15, or lacked an exact match to the constant primer or identifier. High-quality paired reads were merged using COPE v1.2.5, and each unique nucleotide sequence was defined as a clonotype. Clonotypes were aligned to IMGT TRBV, TRBD and TRBJ reference segments using MiTCR v1.1. The analysis was restricted to V-J combinations with a frequency above 0.0001, which together covered over 99% of the repertoires. The TCS score was defined as the ratio of F50 (clonal expansion) to E x V (chaos), calculated using BLOSUM62-based TCRdist between CDR3 peptides within each V-J. Welch's t-statistics and random forest reduced several hundred V-J features to about 13, which were used in a naive Bayes classifier (R e1071). TCRdb trimmed public reads at Q25 via fastp, called clones via MiXCR and kept in-frame beta chains. CDR3 protein duplicates are merged, each entry listing the most common genes and DNA. The V and J calls shown here were made by TCRdb, not taken from the authors' results. In all, the sample holds about 300,000 distinct CDR3 sequences, and about 19% of those were seen once. The ten largest clones capture just under 40% of the sample.

CDR1 SGHNT and CDR2 YENEEA were looked up in the germline V gene. The CDR3, cysteine through phenylalanine, is 15 amino acids long. Just the 45-base CDR3 DNA is kept, in frame starting at base 1. Ends trimmed: V by 4 bases, J by 6 bases; bases unmatched to a gene: 8. The clonotype comes from a man aged 50 or older with Graves' ophthalmopathy. The sequencing input was blood. The rearrangement joined TRBV11-3 to TRBJ2-3; 9 middle bases align to TRBD2. Here is the DNA: TGTGCCAGCAGCTCTGGGGGTAGCGGGAGTGATACGCAGTATTTT. Its protein product is CASSSGGSGSDTQYF.